This paragraph reports one T cell receptor beta chain. Its antigen is currently not known. The cohort was made up of several hundred healthy bone marrow donors. All cohort members were sampled while nominally healthy, although unrecorded immune exposures were likely present. The donor tested CMV seronegative, placing the donor among the 350 to 400 seronegative members of the cohort. A peripheral blood sample was provided by each donor, and peripheral blood mononuclear cells were used for TCR beta sequencing. The Qiagen DNeasy Blood Extraction Kit was used to extract genomic DNA from the blood cell samples. The CDR3, cysteine through phenylalanine, is 19 amino acids long. Only the CDR3 region is kept as DNA, spanning 57 bases read in frame from base 1. A distance of 26 bases separates the germline ends of V and J, which lose 4 bases and 3 bases respectively. The receptor library was made with the immunoSEQ multiplex PCR assay. The multiplex PCR relied on a mix of 60 forward primers for TCR Vbeta segments and 13 reverse primers for TCR Jbeta segments. The CDR3 region of rearranged TCR beta genes was amplified from genomic DNA with a multiplex PCR assay. The Illumina HiSeq System was used to sequence the amplified TCR beta libraries as 87-base-pair reads. In the authors' own workflow: In a later analysis, 80 million or so unique TCR beta chains were counted across the 666 repertoires, and roughly 11 million of these chains were shared by at least two donors. Raw reads were error-corrected and collapsed into unique sequences with a nearest-neighbor algorithm that merged closely related sequences to remove PCR and sequencing errors. Alignment of CDR3 sequences to IMGT reference sequences was used to assign V, D and J gene segments. Each retained sequence needed at least a six-nucleotide match to both a V gene segment and a J gene segment. Rearrangements were classified as productive when the CDR3 lacked stop codons and remained in frame with V and J, and all other rearrangements were classified as non-productive. Following IMGT convention, CDR3 was defined as the stretch from the second conserved V-encoded cysteine up to the conserved J-encoded phenylalanine. Sequences without an unambiguous match to a single V gene segment were excluded from the earlier analysis of 500 to 700 of the donors. In an earlier analysis of approximately 610 of the donors, V segments were called functional above 56.7% productive rearrangements and were called segregating when the between-donor standard deviation exceeded 5%. A statistical classification framework was built to diagnose cytomegalovirus status from the catalog of TCR beta chain sequences. V and J gene assignment, in a later analysis, came from comparing TCR nucleotide sequences with IMGT/GENE-DB human TR gene sequences. Using the TCRdist pipeline, a later analysis assigned CDR3 sequences along with most-parsimonious VDJ recombination scenarios. In a later analysis, each TCR beta chain was defined by its CDR3 amino acid sequence together with its V-gene family, and reads without a unique V-gene family were excluded. As a way to deal with suspected cross-contamination and a sequencing artifact, a later analysis dropped over 550 nucleotide sequences that were highly shared and had low generation probability. For each public chain, a later analysis derived a clonal expansion index from normalized ranks of inferred template counts within each repertoire. In a later analysis, generation probabilities were computed with a VDJ recombination model fitted to out-of-frame rearrangements, and the resulting probabilities were checked against IGoR. Hypergeometric tests were used in a later analysis to score TCR-TCR, TCR-HLA and TCR-CMV co-occurrence, with a repertoire-size bias correction applied to the TCR pairs. False discovery rates were estimated in a later analysis by permuting HLA or CMV assignments 20 times. In a later analysis, co-occurring TCRs were grouped using DBSCAN, with TCRdist sequence similarity added in when clustering inside HLA-allele-positive subsets. Co-occurrence clustering excluded repertoires with fewer than 30,000 or more than 120,000 public chains, plus five with anomalous nucleotide sharing. This immuneACCESS table, as held by TCRdb, lists in-frame sequences with V and J called but not all clones. Of the missing ones, under half trace to an unresolved V gene in checked studies; the others have no known cause. V and J calls and clone size are given by that table; D and trimming were obtained from the DNA. This sample's table lists about 110,000 clones. 3.7% of the sample belongs to the ten largest clones.

These data belong to a study of cytomegalovirus exposure and HLA in healthy donors (dated by TCRdb to about 2017). With respect to the entire study: An earlier analysis of 587 of the donors reported 250 to 350 Gb of sequence data and some 120 million unique TCR beta sequences from some 180 million T cells. Roughly 290 gigabases of sequencing data and roughly 81 million unique TCR sequences made up an early release that covered some 640 HLA-typed donors. All discovery cohort repertoires had been generated on a single sequencing platform. The later analysis used no new phenotypic data to find candidate immune exposures, relying instead on TCR beta sequences and their occurrence across donors. Because of strong linkage in the cohort, roughly five DR-DQ haplotypes were treated as single units for association and clustering. Donor age, sex, ethnicity and CMV serostatus were compiled alongside the repertoire data. The study profiled the T cell repertoires of 500 to 800 subjects by immunosequencing and related them to cytomegalovirus serostatus. In a later analysis, previously published TCR beta repertoires from more than 500 donors were re-analyzed and high-resolution HLA genotyping was added so that TCR occurrence patterns could be studied. Of the 398 genotyped donors, 81% were placed in the genetic ancestry cluster associated with self-reported Caucasian donors. Typing coverage varied by locus: about 620-630 donors for A, B, C, DRB1 and DQB1; approximately 560 for DQA1; about 590 for DPA1; around 490 for DPB1. A later genetic analysis took genome-wide SNP genotypes for about 60% of the roughly 670 donors and used that subset as a discovery cohort. On average, around 240,000 unique TCR beta nucleotide sequences were sequenced per donor among 398 genotyped donors of the cohort, with approximately 18% of those sequences being non-productive. An earlier analysis of around 540 of the donors applied high-throughput TCR beta sequencing to assess whether each TCR beta V gene segment acted as functional or pseudogenic. To predict cytomegalovirus infection status, the study combined high-throughput TCR immunosequencing, statistical association of individual TCRs with disease status, and machine learning. The aim of the study was to test whether cataloging public T cell receptors could identify signatures of past pathogen exposure. Both class I and class II loci were covered by HLA typing, at four-digit resolution. Along with the approximately 650-subject first cohort, a separate validation cohort of 120 different subjects was used. General findings and caveats noted by the study authors: Linkage disequilibrium might explain the correlated functional status among segregating V segments, but an unknown experimental factor could not be excluded. Assigning TCR associations to individual alleles was difficult when HLA alleles, especially DR and DQ, strongly co-occurred. A later genetic analysis associated a missense DCLRE1C variant with V-gene and J-gene trimming of TCR beta chains, and an independent cohort replicated the association. A later analysis associated 16,951 TCR beta sequences with specific HLA alleles at a false discovery rate of 0.05. Broadly in line with IMGT annotations, most TCR beta V segments showed up in productive rearrangements about 87% or about 30% of the time in an earlier analysis of several hundred of the donors. A later analysis found that TCR association rates varied across HLA loci, with DRB1 alleles showing the most associated TCRs and HLA-C alleles the fewest. According to the authors, the approach could potentially be generalized to other disease states and immunological phenotypes. A cluster of highly shared sequence variants was judged likely to be a technical artifact of the sequencing pipeline. About 17 rarely observed V segments, including chromosome 9 orphons, were excluded from the earlier analysis of about 500 of the donors because counts were too low. Most TCR sequences were seen in very few donors, while some public TCRs were found in many individuals. A later analysis reported that several top co-occurrence clusters appeared linked to parvovirus B19, influenza, CMV and Epstein-Barr virus. In a later genetic analysis, fewer N-insertions in productive TCRs were reported among donors in an Asian-associated ancestry cluster than the roughly 640-donor mean. Sequencing depth was assumed to be roughly uniform across donors in the presence/absence analyses, though that assumption may not hold. In vitro tests confirmed that a few of the cytomegalovirus-associated TCR beta chains recognize cytomegalovirus antigens. Because HLA typing was unavailable for some donors at each locus, only the typed subset was used in association tests. In a later analysis, HLA-associated TCR beta chains showed more clonal expansion and lower generation probabilities than non-associated chains that were equally common. A further reported finding was that TCR beta sequences accurately predicted the HLA-A and HLA-B alleles for most subjects in the first cohort. This cohort had only TCR beta chains sequenced, and the lack of alpha or paired-chain data limited which features could be detected. The only immune exposure information available for the cohort was CMV serostatus. The classifier was reported to diagnose cytomegalovirus status with high specificity and sensitivity in both the original cohort and the validation cohort. In the study, around 160 TCR beta chains were listed as associated with cytomegalovirus. Some IMGT-functional V segments, including TRBV6-2 and TRBV6-3, could not be distinguished by the 87-base-pair reads and were therefore excluded. According to a later analysis, most CMV-associated TCR beta chains appeared to be HLA-restricted, and the HLA associations seemed to be driven largely by CMV exposure.

Input material: PBMCs. In this chain, TRBV5-3 is recombined with TRBJ1-5; possibly the D gene is TRBD1, per 6 matching bases. TRBV5-3 is given ORF status, its function remaining uncertain. The sequence was obtained from a man under 40 in good health and CMV-seronegative. The CDR3 region reads CARSPRRLGGKRANQPQHF. The DNA reads TGTGCCAGAAGCCCGAGGAGGTTAGGGGGAAAGAGAGCCAATCAGCCCCAGCATTTT.